This TCR beta chain was identified during a study of shared clonotypes between healthy human individuals. Deep was the level used in running the assay. Evenly divided among several immunoSEQ plates was the genomic DNA of each subset. Produced via immunoSEQ multiplex PCR; TCRdb's table is partial and in-frame only. The data show about 2.1 million clones, 90% to 95% seen once. The naive CD8 fraction comprised CD45RO-negative cells positively selected for CCR7 and excluded terminally differentiated effector memory CD45RA+ cells. CDR3 length equals 10 residues. Germline-derived CDR1 and CDR2 are DFQATT and SNEGSKA (reference sequence). In the case of this clone: The junction shows a germline mismatch at one end, possibly a read error.

Material: naive CD8+ T cells from PBMCs. V and J are TRBV20-1 and TRBJ1-3, with D unclear. This TCR was sampled from a man between 18 and 35 years old in good health. Some clones in this sample may be carry-over from other donors' samples. CDR3 nucleotide sequence: TGCTGCGCAGGTGGAGACACCATATATTTT. As protein: CCAGGDTIYF.